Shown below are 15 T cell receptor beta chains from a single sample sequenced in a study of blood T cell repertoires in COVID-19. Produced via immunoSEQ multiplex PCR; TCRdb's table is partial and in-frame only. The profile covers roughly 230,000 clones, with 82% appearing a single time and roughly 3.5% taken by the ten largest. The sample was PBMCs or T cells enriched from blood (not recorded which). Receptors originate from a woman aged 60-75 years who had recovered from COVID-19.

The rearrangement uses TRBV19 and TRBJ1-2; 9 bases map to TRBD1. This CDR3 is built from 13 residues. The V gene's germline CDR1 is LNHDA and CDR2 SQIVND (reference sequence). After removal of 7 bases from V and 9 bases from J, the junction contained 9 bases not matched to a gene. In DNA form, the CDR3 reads TGTGCCAGTAAGCCCCGGGACAGGGATCGCTACACCTTC. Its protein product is CASKPRDRDRYTF.

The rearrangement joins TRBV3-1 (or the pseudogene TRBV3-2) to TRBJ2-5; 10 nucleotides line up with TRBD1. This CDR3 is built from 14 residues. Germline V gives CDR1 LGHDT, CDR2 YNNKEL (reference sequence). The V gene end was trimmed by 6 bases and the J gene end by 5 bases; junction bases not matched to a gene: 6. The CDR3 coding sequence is TGTGCCAGCAGGGGGACAGGGGCTCGGGAGACCCAGTACTTC. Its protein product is CASRGTGARETQYF.

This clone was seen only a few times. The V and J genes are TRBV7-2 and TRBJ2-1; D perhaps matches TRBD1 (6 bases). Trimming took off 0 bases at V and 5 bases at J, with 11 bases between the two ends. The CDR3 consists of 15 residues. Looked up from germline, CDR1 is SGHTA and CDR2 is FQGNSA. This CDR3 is CASSLAGRGNNEQFF. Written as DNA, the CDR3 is TGTGCCAGCAGCTTAGCGGGCAGGGGAAACAATGAGCAGTTCTTC.

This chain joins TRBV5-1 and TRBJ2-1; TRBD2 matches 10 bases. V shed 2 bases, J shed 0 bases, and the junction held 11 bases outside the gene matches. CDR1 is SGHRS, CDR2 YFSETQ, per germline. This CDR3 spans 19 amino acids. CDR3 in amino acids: CASSLGLAGVHLSYNEQFF. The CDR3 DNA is TGCGCCAGCAGCTTAGGGCTAGCGGGAGTCCACCTCTCCTACAATGAGCAGTTCTTC.

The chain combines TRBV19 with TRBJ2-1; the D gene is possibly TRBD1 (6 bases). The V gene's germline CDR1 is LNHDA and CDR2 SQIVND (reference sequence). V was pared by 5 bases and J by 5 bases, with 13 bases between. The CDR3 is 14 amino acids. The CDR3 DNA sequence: TGTGCCAGTAGTCGACAGGTAGACCACAATGAGCAGTTCTTC. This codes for CASSRQVDHNEQFF.

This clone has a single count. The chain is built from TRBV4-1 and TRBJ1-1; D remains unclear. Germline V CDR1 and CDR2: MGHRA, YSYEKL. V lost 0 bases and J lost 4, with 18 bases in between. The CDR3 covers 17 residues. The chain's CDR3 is CASSQDLAVLRVTEAFF. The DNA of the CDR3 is TGCGCCAGCAGCCAAGATCTTGCGGTGCTGCGGGTCACTGAAGCTTTCTTT.

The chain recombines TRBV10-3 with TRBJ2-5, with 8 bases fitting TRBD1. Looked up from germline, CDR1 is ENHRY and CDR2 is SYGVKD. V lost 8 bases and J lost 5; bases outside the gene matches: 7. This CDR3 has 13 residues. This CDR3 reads CAIADRGGETQYF. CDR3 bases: TGTGCCATCGCCGACAGGGGCGGGGAGACCCAGTACTTC.

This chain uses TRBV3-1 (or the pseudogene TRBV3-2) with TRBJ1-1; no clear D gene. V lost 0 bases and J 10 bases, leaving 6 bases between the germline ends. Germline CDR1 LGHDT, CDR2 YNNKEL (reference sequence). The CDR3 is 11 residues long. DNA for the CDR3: TGTGCCAGCAGCCAAGATGGAGGAGCTTTCTTT. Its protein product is CASSQDGGAFF.

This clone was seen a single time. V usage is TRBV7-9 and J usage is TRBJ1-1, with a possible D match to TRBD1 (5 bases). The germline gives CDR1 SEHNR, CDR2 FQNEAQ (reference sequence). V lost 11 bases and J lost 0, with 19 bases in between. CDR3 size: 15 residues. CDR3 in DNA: TGTGCCCCATTCGCGGGGGGACTCATGAACACTGAAGCTTTCTTT. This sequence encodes CAPFAGGLMNTEAFF.

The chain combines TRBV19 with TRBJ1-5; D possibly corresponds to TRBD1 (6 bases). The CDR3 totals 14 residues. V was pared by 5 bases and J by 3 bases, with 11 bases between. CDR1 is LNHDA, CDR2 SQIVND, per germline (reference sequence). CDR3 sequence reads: CASSGRTDNQPQHF. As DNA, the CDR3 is TGTGCCAGTAGTGGCCGGACAGACAATCAGCCCCAGCATTTT.

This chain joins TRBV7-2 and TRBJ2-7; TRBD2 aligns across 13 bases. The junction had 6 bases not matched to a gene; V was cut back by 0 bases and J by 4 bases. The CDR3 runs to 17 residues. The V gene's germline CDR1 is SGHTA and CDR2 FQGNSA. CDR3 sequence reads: CASSLATSGGTFYEQYF. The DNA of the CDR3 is TGTGCCAGCAGCTTAGCGACTAGCGGGGGGACTTTTTACGAGCAGTACTTC.

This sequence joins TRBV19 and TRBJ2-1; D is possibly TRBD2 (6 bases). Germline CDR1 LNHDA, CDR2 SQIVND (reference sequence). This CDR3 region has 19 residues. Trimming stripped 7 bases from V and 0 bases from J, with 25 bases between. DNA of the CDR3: TGTGCCAGTACTCCCGAGGACTATAGTTACACAAGCTCCTACAATGAGCAGTTCTTC. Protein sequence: CASTPEDYSYTSSYNEQFF.

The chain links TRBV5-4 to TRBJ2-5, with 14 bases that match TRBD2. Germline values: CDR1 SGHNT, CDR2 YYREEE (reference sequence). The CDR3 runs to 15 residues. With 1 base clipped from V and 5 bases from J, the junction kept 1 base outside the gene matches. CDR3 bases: TGTGCCAGCAGCTTGAGACTAGCGGGGGGGGAGACCCAGTACTTC. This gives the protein CASSLRLAGGETQYF.

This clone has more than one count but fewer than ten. In DNA form, the CDR3 reads TGTGCCAGCAGCTTAGGTCATAGCGGGGGGGAAGAGACCCAGTACTTC. Translated, it gives CASSLGHSGGEETQYF. The V call is TRBV7-7, the J call TRBJ2-5; TRBD2 matches 11 bases. V was pared by 1 base and J by 3 bases, with 4 bases of the junction left unmatched. This CDR3 is built from 16 residues. Per the germline V gene, CDR1 is SSHAT and CDR2 is FNYEAQ (reference sequence).

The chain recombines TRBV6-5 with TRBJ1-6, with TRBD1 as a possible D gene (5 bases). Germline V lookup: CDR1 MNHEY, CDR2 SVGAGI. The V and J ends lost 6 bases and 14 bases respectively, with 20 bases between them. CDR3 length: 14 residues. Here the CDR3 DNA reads TGTGCCAGCAGCCCCGGCGGGGGTTACAAAACCCTCCACTTT. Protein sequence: CASSPGGGYKTLHF.